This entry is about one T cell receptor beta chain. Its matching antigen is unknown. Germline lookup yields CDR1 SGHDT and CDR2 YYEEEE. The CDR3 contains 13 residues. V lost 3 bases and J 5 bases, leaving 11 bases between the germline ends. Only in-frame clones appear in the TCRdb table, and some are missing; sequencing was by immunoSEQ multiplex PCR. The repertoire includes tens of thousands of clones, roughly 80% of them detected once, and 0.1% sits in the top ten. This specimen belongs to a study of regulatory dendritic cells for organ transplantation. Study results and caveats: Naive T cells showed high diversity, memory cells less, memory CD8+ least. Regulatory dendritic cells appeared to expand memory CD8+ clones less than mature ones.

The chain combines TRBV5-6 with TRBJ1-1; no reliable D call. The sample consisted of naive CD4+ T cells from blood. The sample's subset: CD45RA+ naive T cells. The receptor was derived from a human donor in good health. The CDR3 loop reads CASSSPGGTEAFF. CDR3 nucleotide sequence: TGTGCCAGCAGCTCGCCGGGAGGGACTGAAGCTTTCTTT.